These 10 T cell receptor beta chains share one sample of origin, sequenced in a study of human T cells and chemical hapten exposure. RNA extraction used unfractionated whole blood as the source of total RNA. Each CDR3 protein is one row after TCRdb ran MiXCR on the 5' RACE reads. This table has about 140,000 distinct CDR3 sequences, 4.1% appearing once. These receptors were taken from a female donor in good health.

This clonotype came up many times. The chain is built from TRBV14 and TRBJ2-7; TRBD2 matches at 10 bases. The CDR3 has 14 amino acids. After removal of 5 bases from V and 4 bases from J, the junction contained 5 bases not matched to a gene. Germline lookup yields CDR1 SGHDN and CDR2 FVKESK. CDR3 protein: CASSERGGLYEQYF. The DNA of the CDR3 is TGTGCCAGCAGCGAGCGGGGGGGACTGTACGAGCAGTACTTC.

This clonotype was detected many times. This chain connects TRBV11-2 to TRBJ2-1; 7 bases match TRBD2. Germline assignment: CDR1 SGHAT and CDR2 FQNNGV. The V and J ends lost 5 bases and 9 bases, in that order; junction bases with no gene match: 22. The CDR3 is made up of 18 amino acids. Here the CDR3 DNA reads TGTGCCAGCAGCCGACCGTTCAGGACTAGGTATCCCCATCCTGAGCAGTTCTTC. Encoded protein: CASSRPFRTRYPHPEQFF.

This clonotype was observed at least ten times. The gene calls are TRBV28 and TRBJ1-2; D is undetermined. V was shortened by 2 bases and J by 1 base, with 20 bases between the two germline ends. Germline CDR1 and CDR2: MDHEN and SYDVKM. This CDR3 contains 18 residues. The CDR3 spells CASSLPEGSPIINYGYTF. The DNA of the CDR3 is TGTGCCAGCAGTTTACCGGAGGGATCCCCAATCATTAACTATGGCTACACCTTC.

The table lists this clonotype with a few counts. This rearrangement joins TRBV12-3 or TRBV12-4 to TRBJ1-3; D is unclear. CDR3 length: 14 amino acids. With 6 bases removed from V and 1 base from J, the gap between germline ends came to 10 bases. The CDR3 reads CASRHTLSGNTIYF. The DNA for the CDR3 is TGTGCCAGCAGGCATACCCTTTCTGGAAACACCATATATTTT.

The sample holds many counts of this clonotype. The chain joins TRBV7-9 to TRBJ1-2, with D uncertain. V gave up 5 bases and J gave up 3 bases, with 13 bases separating them. This CDR3 is built from 14 residues. Looked up from germline, CDR1 is SEHNR and CDR2 is FQNEAQ (reference sequence). CDR3 sequence reads: CASSPPVVYYGYTF. CDR3 DNA sequence: TGTGCCAGCAGCCCCCCAGTGGTTTACTATGGCTACACCTTC. Complete variable domain (other parts from reference TRBV7-9 and TRBJ1-2): DTGVSQNPRHKITKRGQNVTFRCDPISEHNRLYWYRQTLGQGPEFLTYFQNEAQLEKSRLLSDRFSAERPKGSFSTLEIQRTEQGDSAMYLCASSPPVVYYGYTFGSGTRLTVV.

This clonotype was counted ten times or more. The chain employs TRBV30 and TRBJ1-2; D is possibly TRBD1 (5 bases). The CDR3 contains 13 residues. With 1 base removed from V and 4 bases from J, the gap between germline ends came to 10 bases. CDR1 and CDR2 (germline): GTSNPN, SVGIG (reference sequence). The CDR3 region has the DNA TGTGCCTGGAGTGGGGGCTCGGGCTATGGCTACACCTTC. It codes for CAWSGGSGYGYTF.

This clonotype was seen ten or more times. The rearrangement links TRBV7-9 to TRBJ1-1; the D gene is possibly TRBD1 (5 bases). Germline CDR1 reads SEHNR; CDR2 reads FQNEAQ (reference sequence). The CDR3 covers 16 residues. V gave up 5 bases and J gave up 5 bases, with 21 bases separating them. The CDR3 loop is CASSPQGAERPTEAFF. The CDR3, as DNA: TGTGCCAGCAGCCCCCAAGGGGCAGAAAGACCTACTGAAGCTTTCTTT.

V usage is TRBV6-5 and J usage is TRBJ1-2; tentative D call: TRBD1 (6 bases). The CDR3 covers 13 residues. V shed 5 bases and J shed 2 bases, with 9 bases lying between them. Germline CDR1 and CDR2: MNHEY and SVGAGI. The CDR3 bases are TGTGCCAGCAGTAATACAGGGAACTATGGCTACACCTTC. Amino acid sequence: CASSNTGNYGYTF.

In its sample, this clonotype was seen a few times. For the CDR3, the DNA is TGCGCCAGCAGCCGGGACACAGGGGTGGAGACCCAGTACTTC. Translated: CASSRDTGVETQYF. V gene TRBV5-1 combines with J gene TRBJ2-5, with 7 bases that match TRBD1. V lost 4 bases to trimming and J lost 5 bases; unmatched junction nucleotides: 8. The CDR3 runs 14 residues. Germline assignment: CDR1 SGHRS and CDR2 YFSETQ.

The sample holds many counts of this clonotype. The chain carries TRBV9 and TRBJ2-7, with 7 bases fitting TRBD1. J was trimmed by 6 bases and V by 3 bases; bases with no gene match: 9. Germline V gene data show CDR1 as SGDLS and CDR2 as YYNGEE. The CDR3 extends over 14 amino acids. The CDR3 sequence: CASSARTGISEQYF. The CDR3 bases are TGTGCCAGCAGCGCGCGGACAGGTATCTCCGAGCAGTACTTC. Filled out from reference TRBV9 and TRBJ2-7, the complete variable domain reads DSGVTQTPKHLITATGQRVTLRCSPRSGDLSVYWYQQSLDQGLQFLIQYYNGEERAKGNILERFSAQQFPDLHSELNLSSLELGDSALYFCASSARTGISEQYFGPGTRLTVT.